Shown below are 31 T cell receptor beta chains from a single sample sequenced in a study of OX40 agonist ivuxolimab in advanced cancers. Using immunoSEQ multiplex PCR, the repertoire was profiled, and TCRdb retains in-frame clones only, with some absent. The table records 30,000 to 35,000 clones, 82% of them present only once. This sample comprised CD4+ or CD8+ T cells sorted from blood, obtained in a trial of the OX40 agonist ivuxolimab. All receptors come from an adult with an advanced solid tumor such as melanoma, head and neck, liver or kidney cancer.

This clone occurred many times. This chain links TRBV7-9 with TRBJ2-1; 8 nucleotides line up with TRBD2. The CDR3 extends over 15 amino acids. Germline trimming cut 7 bases from V and 3 bases from J; bases unmatched to any gene: 8. Per germline, CDR1 SEHNR and CDR2 FQNEAQ (reference sequence). CDR3: CASKLAGLGYNEQFF. DNA of the CDR3: TGTGCCAGCAAACTCGCGGGACTAGGCTACAATGAGCAGTTCTTC.

The V and J genes are TRBV6-5 and TRBJ1-1; tentatively, D is TRBD1 (5 bases). The germline V and J ends were trimmed by 2 bases and 7 bases, with 14 bases remaining between them. This CDR3 is 14 amino acids long. CDR1 MNHEY and CDR2 SVGAGI come from the germline V gene. The CDR3 is CASSYGARFHEAFF. The CDR3 DNA follows: TGTGCCAGCAGTTACGGGGCCAGATTTCATGAAGCTTTCTTT.

The chain combines TRBV28 with TRBJ2-1; D perhaps matches TRBD2 (5 bases). CDR3 length equals 15 residues. Germline loops: CDR1 MDHEN, CDR2 SYDVKM. V lost 6 bases to trimming and J lost 7 bases, with 19 bases between them. DNA for the CDR3: TGTGCCAGCAGCCACCTGGAGGATAATAGAAATGAGCAGTTCTTC. Its protein product is CASSHLEDNRNEQFF.

This chain uses TRBV6-1 with TRBJ2-1; a possible D gene is TRBD2 (5 bases). The V and J ends lost 5 bases and 15 bases respectively, with 17 bases between them. Per germline, CDR1 MNHNS and CDR2 SASEGT. CDR3 length: 12 amino acids. CDR3 DNA sequence: TGTGCCAGCAGTCCCCTGGGCGGGTTTCGGTTCTTC. Translating gives CASSPLGGFRFF.

This clone was recorded only once. The chain has TRBV27 and TRBJ2-7; TRBD2 is a possible D gene (5 bases). Germline V gene sequence: CDR1 MNHEY, CDR2 SMNVEV (reference sequence). The CDR3 has 13 amino acids. V lost 4 bases, J lost 3 bases, and 10 bases lay in between. The CDR3 protein is CASSYGLYYEQYF. CDR3 sequence (DNA): TGTGCCAGCAGTTACGGACTTTACTACGAGCAGTACTTC.

The V gene is TRBV9, the J gene TRBJ1-4; D is unresolved. Per germline, CDR1 SGDLS and CDR2 YYNGEE. V lost 0 bases and J lost 6, with 12 bases in between. The CDR3 totals 15 residues. CDR3 coding DNA: TGTGCCAGCAGCGTAGAGCCAGGTTTGGATGAAAAACTGTTTTTT. Residues: CASSVEPGLDEKLFF.

The chain couples TRBV28 to TRBJ1-1; unclear D gene. The CDR3 runs to 13 residues. CDR1 and CDR2 from the germline V gene are MDHEN and SYDVKM. Trimming took off 3 bases at V and 2 bases at J, with 7 bases between the two ends. The chain's CDR3 is CASSLVANTEAFF. In DNA form, the CDR3 reads TGTGCCAGCAGTTTGGTAGCTAACACTGAAGCTTTCTTT. Looking up the rest from reference TRBV28 and TRBJ1-1 gives the full variable domain: DVKVTQSSRYLVKRTGEKVFLECVQDMDHENMFWYRQDPGLGLRLIYFSYDVKMKEKGDIPEGYSVSREKKERFSLILESASTNQTSMYLCASSLVANTEAFFGQGTRLTVV.

The rearrangement links TRBV5-1 to TRBJ2-7; 11 positions agree with TRBD1. Germline V gene data show CDR1 as SGHRS and CDR2 as YFSETQ. CDR3 length equals 14 residues. V was clipped by 7 bases and J by 3 bases; unmatched bases: 6. The CDR3 sequence is CASRRTGGDYEQYF. The DNA for the CDR3 is TGCGCCAGCCGCAGGACAGGGGGCGACTACGAGCAGTACTTC.

This chain uses TRBV4-1 with TRBJ1-6; D is ambiguous. This CDR3 spans 16 amino acids. Trimming removed 0 bases from V and 7 bases from J, with 13 bases in between. CDR1 MGHRA and CDR2 YSYEKL come from the germline V gene. As DNA, the CDR3 is TGCGCCAGCAGCCAAGACACCCCCATCTCAAATTCACCCCTCCACTTT. Translated: CASSQDTPISNSPLHF.

The chain uses TRBV7-9 and TRBJ1-5; D may be TRBD1 (5 bases). Germline CDR1 SEHNR, CDR2 FQNEAQ (reference sequence). V lost 3 bases and J 2 bases, leaving 8 bases between the germline ends. The CDR3 totals 14 residues. The CDR3 spells CASSFPGGNQPQHF. CDR3 coding DNA: TGTGCCAGCAGCTTTCCGGGGGGCAATCAGCCCCAGCATTTT.

The CDR3 DNA is TGCGCCAGCAGCAAAGGACAGGGAGGAACTGAAGCTTTCTTT. This sequence encodes CASSKGQGGTEAFF. The J gene is TRBJ1-1, the V gene TRBV5-1; 8 nucleotides align to TRBD1. This CDR3 is built from 14 residues. The J segment lost 5 bases and the V segment lost 4 bases, leaving 7 bases of the junction unmatched. Germline V gene lookup returns CDR1 SGHRS and CDR2 YFSETQ.

This clone has only a few counts. J is TRBJ2-5 and V is TRBV7-8; 9 positions agree with TRBD1. The DNA matches TRBJ2-7 better at its end, which makes the J call doubtful. The CDR3 is 15 amino acids. Germline V gene lookup returns CDR1 SGHVS and CDR2 FQNEAQ. CDR3 loop: CASSVGQGPSYEQYF. CDR3 in DNA: TGTGCCAGCAGCGTAGGACAGGGGCCTTCCTACGAGCAGTACTTC.

This clone occurred a few times. The chain uses TRBV7-9 and TRBJ2-7; 8 bases align to TRBD2. Looked up from germline, CDR1 is SEHNR and CDR2 is FQNEAQ (reference sequence). The CDR3 totals 12 residues. V shed 11 bases, J shed 5 bases, and the junction held 8 bases outside the gene matches. The CDR3 is CAYRRREDEQYF. CDR3 DNA: TGTGCCTACAGGAGGCGGGAGGACGAGCAGTACTTC.

V and J are TRBV27 and TRBJ2-6; 9 bases line up with TRBD1. The CDR3 loop spans 18 amino acids. J gave up 1 base and V 4 bases, and 8 bases lay outside the gene matches. Germline lookup yields CDR1 MNHEY and CDR2 SMNVEV (reference sequence). This CDR3 is CASSSLPGQGSGANVLTF. The CDR3 DNA sequence: TGTGCCAGCAGTTCCCTACCGGGACAGGGATCTGGGGCCAACGTCCTGACTTTC.

Within the sample, this clone is medium-sized. The chain employs TRBV5-1 and TRBJ1-1; D possibly corresponds to TRBD1 (5 bases). The ends were cut back, 4 bases at V and 1 base at J, with 14 bases in the middle. The CDR3 runs 15 residues. Germline V gives CDR1 SGHRS, CDR2 YFSETQ. This CDR3 reads CASSADIYSNTEAFF. The CDR3 DNA reads as TGCGCCAGCAGCGCGGACATCTACTCGAACACTGAAGCTTTCTTT.

This clone has only one observation. CDR3 region: CASVTTGGTDTQYF. The DNA for the CDR3 is TGTGCCAGCGTAACCACGGGGGGTACAGATACGCAGTATTTT. This rearrangement joins TRBV7-6 to TRBJ2-3, with 7 bases matching TRBD2. Germline assignment: CDR1 SGHVS and CDR2 FNYEAQ. The J segment lost 3 bases and the V segment lost 8 bases, leaving 8 bases of the junction unmatched. The CDR3 runs 14 residues. The full variable domain, its missing parts supplied by reference TRBV7-6 and TRBJ2-3, is GAGVSQSPRYKVTKRGQDVALRCDPISGHVSLYWYRQALGQGPEFLTYFNYEAQQDKSGLPNDRFSAERPEGSISTLTIQRTEQRDSAMYRCASVTTGGTDTQYFGPGTRLTVL.

This chain links TRBV12-2 with TRBJ2-5; the table's D call, TRBD2, was not checked against the DNA. TRBV12-2 is listed as a pseudogene. The CDR3 spans 18 residues. The CDR3: CASRSSPPLAGIQETQYF. As DNA, the CDR3 is TGTGCAAGTCGCTCTTCGCCCCCTCTAGCGGGTATCCAAGAGACCCAGTACTTC.

The J gene is TRBJ1-2, the V gene TRBV6-1; D unclear. CDR3 length equals 14 residues. V dropped 0 bases and J dropped 0 bases, with 5 bases sitting between them. CDR1 and CDR2 from the germline V gene are MNHNS and SASEGT. The CDR3 reads CASSEAATNYGYTF. The CDR3 nucleotides read TGTGCCAGCAGTGAAGCAGCTACTAACTATGGCTACACCTTC.

This clone came up once. The J gene is TRBJ2-1, the V gene TRBV27, with TRBD2 matching over 9 bases. The CDR3 runs 16 residues. CDR1 is MNHEY and CDR2 is SMNVEV in the germline V gene (reference sequence). The junction had 5 bases not matched to a gene; V was cut back by 2 bases and J by 3 bases. For the CDR3, the DNA is TGTGCCAGCAGTTTAGCGGGGGGGGGATACTACAATGAGCAGTTCTTC. This gives the protein CASSLAGGGYYNEQFF.

This clone has only a few counts. Written as DNA, the CDR3 is TGTGCCAGCAGCGTAGGGGTAGCGGGGGGTCTCCACGAGCAGTACTTC. Translated, it gives CASSVGVAGGLHEQYF. V usage is TRBV9 and J usage is TRBJ2-7, with 10 nucleotides matching TRBD2. Germline CDR1 reads SGDLS; CDR2 reads YYNGEE. Trimming took 0 bases from V and 5 from J; bases not matched to a gene: 8. There are 16 residues in the CDR3.

The chain is built from TRBV7-6 and TRBJ2-7; D is tentatively TRBD1 or TRBD2 (5 bases each). V gave up 5 bases and J gave up 4 bases, with 15 bases separating them. The CDR3 has 14 amino acids. Per germline, CDR1 SGHVS and CDR2 FNYEAQ. CDR3 sequence reads: CASSRDRTSYEQYF. CDR3 nucleotide sequence: TGTGCCAGCAGCCGGGACCGAACCTCTTACGAGCAGTACTTC.

This rearrangement joins TRBV9 to TRBJ2-5; 8 bases match TRBD2. V lost 3 bases and J lost 0; bases outside the gene matches: 1. Germline CDR1 is SGDLS and CDR2 is YYNGEE. CDR3 length: 14 residues. The CDR3 DNA follows: TGTGCCAGCAGCGCGACTAGCGACCAAGAGACCCAGTACTTC. It encodes CASSATSDQETQYF.

V and J are TRBV27 and TRBJ2-7, with D perhaps TRBD1 (6 bases). Germline lookup yields CDR1 MNHEY and CDR2 SMNVEV (reference sequence). V lost 2 bases, J lost 2 bases, and 10 bases lay in between. The CDR3 sequence is 14 residues long. The chain's CDR3 is CASSLQGQPYEQYF. The CDR3 DNA reads as TGTGCCAGCAGTTTACAAGGACAGCCCTACGAGCAGTACTTC.

This chain uses TRBV11-2 with TRBJ1-1; 7 nucleotides agree with TRBD1. With 4 bases clipped from V and 0 bases from J, the junction kept 8 bases outside the gene matches. The CDR3 length is 16 residues. CDR1 is SGHAT, CDR2 FQNNGV, per germline. In DNA, the CDR3 is TGTGCCAGCAGCTCCGGACAGGAGTTCATGAACACTGAAGCTTTCTTT. This gives the protein CASSSGQEFMNTEAFF.

CDR3 residues: CASSPGRGAPYGYTF. The CDR3 DNA is TGCGCCAGCAGCCCCGGACGGGGTGCCCCCTATGGCTACACCTTC. This chain joins TRBV4-3 and TRBJ1-2; D is unresolved. Germline CDR1 LGHNA, CDR2 YSLEER. V dropped 4 bases and J dropped 4 bases, with 16 bases sitting between them. CDR3 size: 15 residues.

By share, this clone ranks as medium-sized. An end of the junction does not agree with germline; a read error may underlie this. The chain uses TRBV4-2 and TRBJ1-1, with TRBD1 matching 8 bases. Germline CDR1 LGHNA, CDR2 YNFKEQ. The CDR3 is 15 amino acids. The CDR3 region has the DNA TGTGCCAGCAGCGAAGAGCCATTGGACAGGGACGGAGCTTTCTTT. This sequence encodes CASSEEPLDRDGAFF.

V gene TRBV27 combines with J gene TRBJ1-1; D is ambiguous. Looked up from germline, CDR1 is MNHEY and CDR2 is SMNVEV (reference sequence). This CDR3 comprises 13 residues. Trimming took off 0 bases at V and 4 bases at J, with 6 bases between the two ends. CDR3 protein: CASSLSLGTEAFF. The CDR3 DNA is TGTGCCAGCAGTTTATCCCTCGGCACTGAAGCTTTCTTT.

CDR3 amino acids: CASSPYTEAFF. The CDR3 DNA sequence: TGTGCCAGCAGTCCATACACTGAAGCTTTCTTT. The chain couples TRBV6-6 to TRBJ1-1; no reliable D call. Trimming removed 5 bases from V and 3 bases from J, with 4 bases in between. Germline loops: CDR1 MNHNY, CDR2 SVGAGI (reference sequence). The CDR3 spans 11 residues.

The CDR3 coding sequence is TGTGCCAGCAGCGTGTCACCTTCCTACGAGCAGTACTTC. Amino acids: CASSVSPSYEQYF. V gene TRBV9 combines with J gene TRBJ2-7, with D unresolved. This CDR3 has 13 residues. Germline loops: CDR1 SGDLS, CDR2 YYNGEE. V lost 2 bases and J lost 1, with 7 bases in between.

This clone occurred a few times. The rearrangement uses TRBV7-2 and TRBJ2-3, with TRBD2 matching over 7 bases. The CDR3 loop spans 15 amino acids. The V segment lost 1 base and the J segment 4 bases; nucleotides outside the gene matches: 5. CDR1 and CDR2 (germline): SGHTA, FQGNSA. CDR3 sequence reads: CASSLDGSGADTQYF. The CDR3 bases are TGTGCCAGCAGCTTAGACGGGAGCGGGGCAGATACGCAGTATTTT.

J is TRBJ2-7 and V is TRBV7-8; 11 bases are shared with TRBD1. After removal of 3 bases from V and 2 bases from J, the junction contained 3 bases not matched to a gene. CDR3 length: 15 amino acids. Germline-derived CDR1 and CDR2 are SGHVS and FQNEAQ. The CDR3 here is CASSFPGQGAYEQYF. The CDR3 nucleotides read TGTGCCAGCAGCTTTCCGGGACAGGGGGCCTACGAGCAGTACTTC.